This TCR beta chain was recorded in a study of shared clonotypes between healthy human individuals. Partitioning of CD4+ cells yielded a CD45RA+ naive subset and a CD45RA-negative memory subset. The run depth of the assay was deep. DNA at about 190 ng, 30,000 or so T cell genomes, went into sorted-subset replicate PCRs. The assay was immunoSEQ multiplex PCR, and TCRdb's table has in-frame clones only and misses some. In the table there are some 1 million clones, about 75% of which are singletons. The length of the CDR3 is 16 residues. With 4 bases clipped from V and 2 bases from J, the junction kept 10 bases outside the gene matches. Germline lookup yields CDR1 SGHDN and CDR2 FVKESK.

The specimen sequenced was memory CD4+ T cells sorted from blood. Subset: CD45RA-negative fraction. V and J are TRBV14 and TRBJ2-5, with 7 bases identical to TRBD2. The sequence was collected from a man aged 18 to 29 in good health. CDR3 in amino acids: CASSRPGLTLQETQYF. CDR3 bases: TGTGCCAGCAGCCGCCCGGGACTAACCCTTCAAGAGACCCAGTACTTC.